Listed below are T cell receptor beta chains from one sample, sequenced in a study of blood T cells in healthy people across ages. Each CDR3 protein gets one entry after TCRdb re-called the 5' RACE reads with MiXCR. The table shows about 810,000 distinct CDR3 sequences, with 35% to 40% occurring only once. Sequencing was done on a sample of blood. The source of these receptors is a young man in good health. Both conserved end residues are part of each CDR3. D genes are given only for firm matches. The size field is filled for only some rows; it gives once, few, many or a size class.

j_gene,d_gene,abundance,v_gene,CDR3nt,CDR3aa
TRBJ1-1,.,.,TRBV4-2,TGTGCCAGCAGCCACATAAGCCTTGGGTGGAACACTGAAGCTTTCTTT,CASSHISLGWNTEAFF
TRBJ2-1,.,.,TRBV12-3/TRBV12-4,TGTGCCAGCAGTACCGCCGGGGTCTACAATGAGCAGTTCTTC,CASSTAGVYNEQFF
TRBJ2-7,.,.,TRBV5-5,TGTGCCAGCAGCTTGTTTCTGATTAACTCCTACAATGAGCAGTACTTC,CASSLFLINSYNEQYF
TRBJ2-5,.,.,TRBV24-1,TGTGCCACCAGGCGGCTATCGGCACAAGAGACCCAGTACTTC,CATRRLSAQETQYF
TRBJ1-2,.,.,TRBV5-1,TGCGCCAGCAGCCCCTGGACGGACGAAGGCTATGGCTACACCTTC,CASSPWTDEGYGYTF
TRBJ2-5,TRBD1,once,TRBV19,TGTGCCAGTAGTATCCGGACAGGGGTGGAAGAGACCCAGTACTTC,CASSIRTGVEETQYF
TRBJ2-5,.,.,TRBV29-1,TGCAGCGTAATGGTGACAGGGAGGCACAATGAGCAGTACTTC,CSVMVTGRHNEQYF
TRBJ2-7,.,few,TRBV4-3,TGCGCCAGCAGCCCCGGCCCAGGGCAAACTTACGAGCAGTACTTC,CASSPGPGQTYEQYF
TRBJ2-1,TRBD2,.,TRBV18,TGTGCCAGCTCATCCACTAGCGGGGCTGATGAGCAGTTCTTC,CASSSTSGADEQFF
TRBJ1-4,.,.,TRBV14,TGTGCCAGCAGCCAAAGGGCAGGGTCGAATGAAAAACTGTTTTTT,CASSQRAGSNEKLFF
TRBJ2-5,TRBD1,few,TRBV7-2,TGTGCCAGCAGCCAACCGGGACAGTACACTTTTGAGCAGTACTTC,CASSQPGQYTFEQYF
TRBJ2-5,TRBD1,.,TRBV5-6,TGTGCCAGCAGCGTGGGACAGGGAAATGAGCAGTACTTC,CASSVGQGNEQYF
TRBJ2-7,.,many,TRBV25-1,TGTGCCAGCAGTGAACCCGGCAGGAGCTCCTACGAGCAGTACTTC,CASSEPGRSSYEQYF
TRBJ2-7,.,.,TRBV3-1,TGTGCCAGCAGCCAAGAGGGGGTTGTGGCTTCAAGCTCCTACGAGCAGTACTTC,CASSQEGVVASSSYEQYF
TRBJ2-3,TRBD2,.,TRBV5-1,TGCGCCAGCAGGGGCCTTACGGGACTAGCGGCGGGAGATACGCAGTATTTT,CASRGLTGLAAGDTQYF
TRBJ2-3,.,many,TRBV12-3/TRBV12-4,TGTGCCAGCAGTCAAACCACAGATACGCAGTATTTT,CASSQTTDTQYF
TRBJ1-1,.,few,TRBV12-3/TRBV12-4,TGTGCCAGCAGTTTCGGGGAGAGGAACACTGAAGCTTTCTTT,CASSFGERNTEAFF
TRBJ1-2,TRBD1,once,TRBV27,TGTGCCAGCAGTCACATGACAGGGGGGGCTAACTATGGCTACACCTTC,CASSHMTGGANYGYTF
TRBJ1-2,.,.,TRBV20-1,TGCAGTGCTAGAGATGCCTATGGTGGCTACACCTTC,CSARDAYGGYTF
TRBJ2-3,.,few,TRBV4-1,TGCGCCAGCAGCCAGAACAACCCCCGCACAGATACGCAGTATTTT,CASSQNNPRTDTQYF
TRBJ2-3,TRBD1,many,TRBV20-1,TGCAGTGCTAGTTTCCAGGGGGGACAGGGGACCACAGATACGCAGTATTTT,CSASFQGGQGTTDTQYF
TRBJ1-2,.,few,TRBV9,TGTGCCAGCAGCGATAACTGGGACGGCTACACCTTC,CASSDNWDGYTF
TRBJ1-5,TRBD1,few,TRBV2,TGTGCCAGCAGGTATGACAGGGGCGCGAGCAATCAGCCCCAGCATTTT,CASRYDRGASNQPQHF
TRBJ2-1,.,.,TRBV29-1,TGCAGCGTTGAAGGGCAGTTCTTC,CSVEGQFF
TRBJ1-1,TRBD1,.,TRBV9,TGTGCCAGCAGCGTACAAGGGGGACAGGGGGCTAGGACTGAAGCTTTCTTT,CASSVQGGQGARTEAFF
TRBJ1-2,.,.,TRBV14,TGTGCCAGCAGCCAAGAGGGGCAGAACTATGGCTACACCTTC,CASSQEGQNYGYTF
TRBJ1-5,.,few,TRBV15,TGTGCCACCAGCAGACTCTCAACTCAGCCCCAGCATTTT,CATSRLSTQPQHF
TRBJ2-3,TRBD1,.,TRBV10-3,TGTGCCATCAGTGAGTCGACTCGTGTCAGGGGGCGCGCAGATACGCAGTATTTT,CAISESTRVRGRADTQYF
TRBJ2-5,.,.,TRBV12-3/TRBV12-4,TGTGCCAGCAGTTTTCGGAGGGGGGACTTCCAAGAGACCCAGTACTTC,CASSFRRGDFQETQYF
TRBJ2-1,.,.,TRBV5-5,TGTGCCAGCGCGGGGACACTGAGCTCCTACGAGCAGTTCTTC,CASAGTLSSYEQFF
TRBJ2-2,.,.,TRBV9,TGTGCCAGCGGCAGGGGTACCAACACCGGGGAGCTGTTTTTT,CASGRGTNTGELFF
TRBJ2-1,TRBD2,.,TRBV27,TGTGCCAGCAGCCCCTTAGCGGGGGACCATCAAGAGACCCAGTTCTTC,CASSPLAGDHQETQFF
TRBJ1-4,.,few,TRBV4-1,TGCGCCAGCAGCCAAGAATCGACAGGTGAACTGTTTTTT,CASSQESTGELFF
TRBJ1-2,.,.,TRBV5-1,TGCGCCAGCAGCTTGGACAGGCCCCTAAACTATGGCTACACCTTC,CASSLDRPLNYGYTF
TRBJ2-1,.,many,TRBV7-6,TGTGCCAGCAGCGCCAGCTACAATGAGCAGTTCTTC,CASSASYNEQFF
TRBJ1-1,TRBD1,.,TRBV29-1,TGCAGCGTCGACAGGGGCTCTGAAGCTTTCTTT,CSVDRGSEAFF
TRBJ2-3,.,many,TRBV5-1,TGCGCCAGCAGCTTGGATACTAGCACAGATACGCAGTATTTT,CASSLDTSTDTQYF
TRBJ1-5,.,.,TRBV15,TGTGCCACCAGCAGAGATCGGCGTCAGCCCCAGCATTTT,CATSRDRRQPQHF
TRBJ2-1,.,.,TRBV27,TGTGCCAGCAGTTTATCTGGGCGGGGTGGTGAGCAGTTCTTC,CASSLSGRGGEQFF
TRBJ1-2,TRBD1,few,TRBV5-1,TGCGCCAGCAGCTTGGAAGGGACAGCCTATGGCTACACCTTC,CASSLEGTAYGYTF
TRBJ2-6,.,once,TRBV21-1,TGTGCCAGCAGCAAAGATTTTGATTTGGGGGAAGCTGGGGCCAACGTCCTGACTTTC,CASSKDFDLGEAGANVLTF
TRBJ2-1,.,.,TRBV6-6,TGTGCCAGCAGTCCACAGGGTTTTAGGCCCTACAATGAGCAGTTCTTC,CASSPQGFRPYNEQFF
TRBJ2-3,.,.,TRBV9,TGTGCCAGCAGCGTAGCAAGGGGCGGGACAGATACGCAGTATTTT,CASSVARGGTDTQYF
TRBJ2-7,.,.,TRBV4-3,TGCGCCAGCAGCCAAGAGAAGGCAGGACCTTACAATGAGCAGTACTTC,CASSQEKAGPYNEQYF
TRBJ2-7,TRBD2,.,TRBV2,TGTGCCAGCAGCAGCCCTAGCGGGAATGGCGAGCAGTACTTC,CASSSPSGNGEQYF
TRBJ2-1,TRBD2,.,TRBV7-2,TGTGCCAGCAGCTTAGCCGGACTAGTCTACAATGAGCAGTTCTTC,CASSLAGLVYNEQFF
TRBJ2-7,TRBD1,.,TRBV11-1,TGTGCCAGCAGCTACTATGACAGGGCCGAGCAGTACTTC,CASSYYDRAEQYF
TRBJ2-1,TRBD2,once,TRBV12-3/TRBV12-4,TGTGCCAGCACTTCCCATGGACTAGCGGAATACAATGAGCAGTTCTTC,CASTSHGLAEYNEQFF
TRBJ2-7,.,.,TRBV12-3/TRBV12-4,TGTGCCAGCAGTTTGGACGAGTACAATGAGCAGTACTTC,CASSLDEYNEQYF
TRBJ2-5,TRBD1,.,TRBV6-5,TGTGCCAGCAGTTACCGCCAAAAAGAGAATCGACAGGGGGACCGAGAGACCCAGTACTTC,CASSYRQKENRQGDRETQYF
TRBJ2-1,.,.,TRBV20-1,TGCAGTGCCAGAAGGGTGACGAGCTCCTACAGTGAGCAGTTCTTC,CSARRVTSSYSEQFF
TRBJ1-2,TRBD1,few,TRBV5-5,TGTGCCAGCAGCTTGGATGACAGGGGGCGCGACTATGGCTACACCTTC,CASSLDDRGRDYGYTF
TRBJ2-1,TRBD2,few,TRBV7-2,TGTGCCAGCAGCTTATCGGGGGGGCAGCCGCAGTTCTTC,CASSLSGGQPQFF
TRBJ1-1,TRBD1,.,TRBV4-2,TGTGCCAGCAGCCAAGCGGGACAGGGATTCACTGAAGCTTTCTTT,CASSQAGQGFTEAFF
TRBJ2-1,TRBD2,.,TRBV6-6,TGTGCCAGCAGCGAACCTCCTAGCGGCGAGCAGTTCTTC,CASSEPPSGEQFF